Below are 19 T cell receptor beta chains sequenced from a single sample in a study of shared clonotypes between healthy human individuals. Profiling relied on immunoSEQ multiplex PCR, and the TCRdb table lists in-frame clones only, not all of them. Counted here are roughly 2 million clones, 90% to 95% occurring once; the ten biggest clones make up 0.13%. Sequencing was carried out using naive CD4+ T cells sorted from blood. The subset was: CD45RA+ positively selected. Receptors originate from a man between 18 and 29 years old in good health.

The V call is TRBV18, the J call TRBJ2-7, with 7 bases fitting TRBD1. Germline V lookup: CDR1 KGHSH, CDR2 LQKENI. The V and J ends lost 2 bases and 2 bases, in that order; junction bases with no gene match: 9. This CDR3 has 16 residues. CDR3 protein: CASSPVGAGGTYEQYF. In DNA form, the CDR3 reads TGTGCCAGCTCACCAGTTGGGGCAGGGGGTACCTACGAGCAGTACTTC.

The rearrangement uses TRBV19 and TRBJ1-2, with a tentative D call TRBD1 (5 bases). Trimming shortened V by 7 bases and J by 5 bases, and 11 bases separated the two germline ends. The germline V gene has CDR1 LNHDA and CDR2 SQIVND (reference sequence). The CDR3 runs 12 residues. CDR3: CASTHGGYGYTF. CDR3 nucleotides: TGTGCCAGTACCCATGGGGGATATGGCTACACCTTC. Full variable domain (remainder filled in from reference TRBV19 and TRBJ1-2): DGGITQSPKYLFRKEGQNVTLSCEQNLNHDAMYWYRQDPGQGLRLIYYSQIVNDFQKGDIAEGYSVSREKKESFPLTVTSAQKNPTAFYLCASTHGGYGYTFGSGTRLTVV.

This clone appeared once. The J gene is TRBJ2-5, the V gene TRBV30; D is unclear. The CDR3 runs 14 residues. Germline V gene sequence: CDR1 GTSNPN, CDR2 SVGIG (reference sequence). The ends were cut back, 2 bases at V and 2 bases at J, with 12 bases in the middle. CDR3 protein: CAWSLLPKQETQYF. CDR3 nucleotide sequence: TGTGCCTGGAGTTTACTTCCCAAGCAAGAGACCCAGTACTTC.

CDR3 sequence (DNA): TGTGCCAGCTCCCTCCAGGGGAACGGTCAGCCCCAGCATTTT. Translation: CASSLQGNGQPQHF. The chain carries TRBV2 and TRBJ1-5, with a possible D match to TRBD1 (6 bases). V dropped 8 bases and J dropped 6 bases, with 17 bases sitting between them. Looked up from germline, CDR1 is SNHLY and CDR2 is FYNNEI. CDR3 length: 14 amino acids.

This chain uses TRBV4-1 with TRBJ2-7; D may be TRBD2 (5 bases). CDR1 is MGHRA and CDR2 is YSYEKL in the germline V gene. The V gene lost 5 bases and the J gene lost 4 bases, with 18 bases spanning the gap. CDR3 length: 15 amino acids. This CDR3 reads CASSSRLLPIYEQYF. The CDR3 bases are TGCGCCAGCAGCTCCCGACTACTCCCGATTTACGAGCAGTACTTC.

In regard to this clone: The junction differs from germline at one of its ends, possibly a read error. V and J are TRBV29-1 and TRBJ1-1; 8 nucleotides line up with TRBD1. The CDR3 loop spans 14 amino acids. In germline, CDR1 is SQVTM, CDR2 ANQGSEA. CDR3 nucleotide sequence: TGCAGCGCTGAACAGGGGGGGTGGAACACTGAAGCTTTCTTT. Translation gives CSAEQGGWNTEAFF. The variable domain in full, completed from reference TRBV29-1 and TRBJ1-1, reads SAVISQKPSRDICQRGTSLTIQCQVDSQVTMMFWYRQQPGQSLTLIATANQGSEATYESGFVIDKFPISRPNLTFSTLTVSNMSPEDSSIYLCSAEQGGWNTEAFFGQGTRLTVV.

The chain couples TRBV28 to TRBJ1-1, with no clear D. The V end lost 2 bases, the J end lost 6 bases, and 16 bases lay between the germline ends. CDR3 length: 15 amino acids. Germline-derived CDR1 and CDR2 are MDHEN and SYDVKM. CDR3 residues: CASSLDGDYMAEAFF. The CDR3, as DNA: TGTGCCAGCAGTTTAGATGGGGATTATATGGCTGAAGCTTTCTTT.

The genes are TRBV7-8 and TRBJ2-1; the match to TRBD2 covers 10 bases. V lost 4 bases and J lost 7; bases outside the gene matches: 7. Per germline, CDR1 SGHVS and CDR2 FQNEAQ. This CDR3 is built from 15 residues. CDR3 DNA sequence: TGTGCCAGCAGCTCCGCCCTAGCGGGGGTGAATGAGCAGTTCTTC. Translated, it gives CASSSALAGVNEQFF.

In the case of this clone: Other DNA sequences within the sample encode an identical CDR3. The chain has TRBV6-6 and TRBJ1-5; D perhaps matches TRBD1 (5 bases). The CDR3 totals 15 residues. Trimming pared 2 bases from V and 1 base from J, leaving 9 bases between. Germline values: CDR1 MNHNY, CDR2 SVGAGI (reference sequence). The CDR3, as DNA: TGTGCCAGCAGTTACGGGGGTACGAGCAATCAGCCCCAGCATTTT. It translates to CASSYGGTSNQPQHF.

Comments on this clone: This sample includes further DNA sequences coding for the same CDR3. This chain links TRBV19 with TRBJ1-5; TRBD1 matches 7 bases. The CDR3 is 14 amino acids. After removal of 5 bases from V and 2 bases from J, the junction contained 3 bases not matched to a gene. Germline assignment: CDR1 LNHDA and CDR2 SQIVND (reference sequence). CDR3 region: CASSRDSGNQPQHF. DNA for the CDR3: TGTGCCAGTAGTCGGGACAGTGGCAATCAGCCCCAGCATTTT. Together with reference TRBV19 and TRBJ1-5, the CDR3 gives the full variable domain: DGGITQSPKYLFRKEGQNVTLSCEQNLNHDAMYWYRQDPGQGLRLIYYSQIVNDFQKGDIAEGYSVSREKKESFPLTVTSAQKNPTAFYLCASSRDSGNQPQHFGDGTRLSIL.

This clone was detected once. This sequence joins TRBV4-1 and TRBJ2-5; no firm D call. Germline V gene sequence: CDR1 MGHRA, CDR2 YSYEKL. CDR3 length: 13 residues. Trimming took 3 bases from V and 1 from J, leaving 6 bases between them. The CDR3 DNA sequence: TGCGCCAGCAGCCAGGTGCTCCAAGAGACCCAGTACTTC. Protein sequence: CASSQVLQETQYF.

This chain joins TRBV11-2 and TRBJ2-1, with D perhaps matching TRBD2 (6 bases). Germline CDR1 SGHAT, CDR2 FQNNGV. The CDR3 loop spans 18 amino acids. V lost 5 bases, J lost 10 bases, and 30 bases lay in between. DNA for the CDR3: TGTGCCAGCAGCCAGCGGGCAAAGATCCTGAGGGCTACATCGGAGCAGTTCTTC. It specifies CASSQRAKILRATSEQFF.

This chain uses TRBV10-3 with TRBJ2-5, with 12 bases that match TRBD1. Germline CDR1 reads ENHRY; CDR2 reads SYGVKD. The CDR3 runs to 16 residues. The V segment lost 3 bases and the J segment 2 bases; nucleotides outside the gene matches: 4. The CDR3: CAISEGTGGSQETQYF. Written as DNA, the CDR3 is TGTGCCATCAGTGAAGGGACAGGGGGCTCTCAAGAGACCCAGTACTTC.

This chain uses TRBV27 with TRBJ2-6, with TRBD2 matching over 12 bases. Germline assignment: CDR1 MNHEY and CDR2 SMNVEV (reference sequence). This CDR3 has 20 residues. J was trimmed by 2 bases and V by 1 base; bases with no gene match: 9. The CDR3 sequence is CASSLWASGGAQAGANVLTF. In DNA form, the CDR3 reads TGTGCCAGCAGTTTATGGGCTAGCGGGGGGGCTCAGGCTGGGGCCAACGTCCTGACTTTC.

This clone was picked up one time. The rearrangement joins TRBV19 to TRBJ1-3, with D possibly TRBD1 on 5 matching bases. The CDR3 spans 16 residues. The germline V and J ends were trimmed by 6 bases and 0 bases, with 15 bases remaining between them. The germline V gene has CDR1 LNHDA and CDR2 SQIVND (reference sequence). CDR3 in DNA: TGTGCCAGTAGCCGACAGCGACCTAGCTCTGGAAACACCATATATTTT. This translates into CASSRQRPSSGNTIYF.

The DNA of the CDR3 is TGTGCCAGCAGCCCGGGGACAGCTCAAGAGACCCAGTACTTC. Its translation: CASSPGTAQETQYF. The V call is TRBV7-9, the J call TRBJ2-5; 7 positions match TRBD1. Germline CDR1 reads SEHNR; CDR2 reads FQNEAQ (reference sequence). The junction had 5 bases not matched to a gene; V was cut back by 5 bases and J by 2 bases. There are 14 residues in the CDR3.

This chain uses TRBV7-8 with TRBJ1-3, with D possibly TRBD1 on 5 matching bases. With 3 bases removed from V and 6 bases from J, the gap between germline ends came to 12 bases. The germline V gene encodes CDR1 SGHVS and CDR2 FQNEAQ. This CDR3 spans 14 amino acids. CDR3 coding DNA: TGTGCCAGCAGCTTGGGGCAGGGCTTAAACACCATATATTTT. Translation gives CASSLGQGLNTIYF.

The chain couples TRBV9 to TRBJ2-3; the match to TRBD2 covers 7 bases. Germline values: CDR1 SGDLS, CDR2 YYNGEE. V was clipped by 0 bases and J by 2 bases; unmatched bases: 6. This CDR3 has 16 amino acids. The CDR3 loop is CASSVAPGTTTDTQYF. The DNA of the CDR3 is TGTGCCAGCAGCGTAGCCCCGGGGACTACCACAGATACGCAGTATTTT.

The chain links TRBV18 to TRBJ2-3, with no clear D. Between the trimmed V and J ends, which lost 1 base and 4 bases, there was a span of 6 bases. The germline V gene has CDR1 KGHSH and CDR2 LQKENI. This CDR3 has 13 residues. CDR3 sequence: CASSPRTADTQYF. As DNA, the CDR3 is TGTGCCAGCTCACCACGGACGGCAGATACGCAGTATTTT.